The clone carrying this TCR beta chain has only a few counts. Its antigen is not identified. The data were taken from a study of T-cell reconstitution after alpha-beta-depleted transplantation in children. Study-level points and caveats: Fresh T-cell production supplied most of the T-cell counts and diversity seen one year after transplant. There were some patients whose high TCRbeta diversity at day 60 came from surviving recipient T cells and thymic progenitors. Expanded graft clones numbering several hundred reportedly gave rise to alpha-beta T cells about two months after transplant.

Researchers prepared the TCRbeta library using unique molecular identifiers, the study reports. TCRdb analysed the PCR reads with MiXCR anew, one entry per CDR3 protein. The sample consists of hundreds of thousands of distinct CDR3 sequences, around 10% of them appearing once. Germline CDR1 SNHLY, CDR2 FYNNEI. V trimming: 8 bases; J trimming: 2 bases; junction bases outside the gene matches: 6. This CDR3 contains 14 residues. The rearrangement links TRBV2 to TRBJ2-3, with 8 bases fitting TRBD1. The source material was peripheral blood, sampled 180 days after TCRalphabeta/CD19-depleted stem cell transplant. The origin of this receptor is a male patient aged 2 to 9 who had a stem cell transplant for chronic granulomatous disease, so the T cells may come from the graft donor. CDR3 sequence: CASGPGQVTDTQYF. The CDR3 DNA sequence: TGTGCCAGCGGGCCGGGACAGGTCACAGATACGCAGTATTTT.